The 31 T cell receptor beta chains below come from one sample, sequenced in a study of OX40 agonist ivuxolimab in advanced cancers. Produced via immunoSEQ multiplex PCR; TCRdb's table is partial and in-frame only. Of some 68,000 clones in the sample, about 80% were seen once. Sequencing was performed on CD4+ or CD8+ T cells sorted from blood, taken in a trial of the OX40 agonist ivuxolimab. The receptors were gathered from an adult with an advanced solid tumor such as melanoma, head and neck, liver or kidney cancer.

The chain employs TRBV10-1 and TRBJ2-7, with D possibly TRBD1 on 8 matching bases. CDR3 length: 13 residues. V lost 3 bases and J 6 bases, leaving 12 bases between the germline ends. The germline V gene has CDR1 WNHNN and CDR2 SYGVQD (reference sequence). This chain's CDR3 is CASSEQGGTEQYF. The CDR3 DNA follows: TGCGCCAGCAGTGAACAGGGGGGGACCGAGCAGTACTTC.

V gene TRBV7-2 combines with J gene TRBJ2-4; D not resolved. From germline, CDR1 is SGHTA and CDR2 FQGNSA. This CDR3 region has 17 residues. Trimming pared 5 bases from V and 0 bases from J, leaving 17 bases between. The CDR3 protein is CASSPRQPLVAKNIQYF. The CDR3 DNA follows: TGTGCCAGCAGCCCGAGGCAACCGCTGGTAGCCAAAAACATTCAGTACTTC.

Concerning this clone: A read error may produce the germline difference seen at one junction end. Additional DNA sequences in this sample encode the identical CDR3. J is TRBJ1-1 and V is TRBV5-1; the match to TRBD1 covers 7 bases. In germline, CDR1 is SGHRS, CDR2 YFSETQ. The CDR3 consists of 15 residues. The CDR3 coding sequence is TGCGCCAGCAGCTTAGGGGACAGACAAAACACTGAGGCTTTCTTT. This encodes CASSLGDRQNTEAFF.

The chain carries TRBV5-8 and TRBJ1-5; no reliable D call. Germline loops: CDR1 SGHTS, CDR2 YDEGEE. The CDR3 spans 14 residues. Trimming cost V 4 bases and J 0 bases, with 8 bases left between them. CDR3 loop: CASSHDRSNQPQHF. CDR3 nucleotide sequence: TGTGCCAGCAGCCATGATCGTAGCAATCAGCCCCAGCATTTT. Filled out from reference TRBV5-8 and TRBJ1-5, the complete variable domain reads EAGVTQSPTHLIKTRGQQATLRCSPISGHTSVYWYQQALGLGLQFLLWYDEGEERNRGNFPPRFSGRQFPNYSSELNVNALELEDSALYLCASSHDRSNQPQHFGDGTRLSIL.

The chain joins TRBV5-1 to TRBJ2-7; a possible D gene is TRBD2 (6 bases). The CDR3 extends over 15 amino acids. With 0 bases removed from V and 3 bases from J, the gap between germline ends came to 13 bases. Germline V gene data show CDR1 as SGHRS and CDR2 as YFSETQ. The DNA of the CDR3 is TGCGCCAGCAGCTTGGTTTTTGGGGGGAACTACGAGCAGTACTTC. This encodes CASSLVFGGNYEQYF.

This chain joins TRBV19 and TRBJ2-1; 9 bases are a match to TRBD2. V lost 4 bases to trimming and J lost 2 bases; unmatched junction nucleotides: 9. Germline CDR1 reads LNHDA; CDR2 reads SQIVND (reference sequence). The CDR3 is made up of 17 amino acids. CDR3 sequence: CASSKGGAGGPYNEQFF. CDR3 DNA: TGTGCCAGTAGTAAGGGGGGAGCGGGGGGCCCCTACAATGAGCAGTTCTTC.

This clone was seen just once. V and J are TRBV15 and TRBJ1-4; D possibly corresponds to TRBD1 (5 bases). V shed 3 bases and J shed 8 bases, with 13 bases lying between them. The CDR3 is 14 residues long. In germline, CDR1 is LNHNV, CDR2 YYDKDF (reference sequence). The CDR3 is CATSRGRASEKLFF. In DNA, the CDR3 is TGTGCCACCAGCAGGGGGCGGGCTTCGGAAAAACTGTTTTTT.

The CDR3, as DNA: TGCAGCGTTCGTGGGACAGGGGGCGGCAATCAGCCCCAGCATTTT. This encodes CSVRGTGGGNQPQHF. The chain joins TRBV29-1 to TRBJ1-5, with 12 nucleotides matching TRBD1. The CDR3 loop spans 15 amino acids. The V gene end was trimmed by 5 bases and the J gene end by 2 bases; junction bases not matched to a gene: 4. Per the germline V gene, CDR1 is SQVTM and CDR2 is ANQGSEA.

This clone was seen more than once but under ten times. The rearrangement joins TRBV5-5 to TRBJ2-7, with 10 nucleotides matching TRBD1. CDR3 size: 14 residues. CDR1 and CDR2 from the germline V gene are SGHKS and YYEKEE (reference sequence). V dropped 6 bases and J dropped 2; count of bases not matched to a gene: 5. The CDR3 reads CASNQGQGPYEQYF. In DNA form, the CDR3 reads TGTGCCAGCAATCAGGGACAGGGGCCCTACGAGCAGTACTTC.

The gene calls are TRBV7-8 and TRBJ1-2, with D possibly matching TRBD1 (5 bases). Trimming took off 5 bases at V and 4 bases at J, with 11 bases between the two ends. This CDR3 region has 13 residues. From germline, CDR1 is SGHVS and CDR2 FQNEAQ. The CDR3 DNA is TGTGCCAGCAGCCAAGACAGAGTCTATGGCTACACCTTC. Its translation is CASSQDRVYGYTF.

This clone has more than one count but fewer than ten. The chain carries TRBV19 and TRBJ1-1, with D uncertain. Deletions cut 5 bases from V and 11 bases from J, with 21 bases between. The germline gives CDR1 LNHDA, CDR2 SQIVND (reference sequence). The CDR3 consists of 14 residues. In DNA, the CDR3 is TGTGCCAGTAGTTTCCTAGACACGAGTGTAGGGGCTTTCTTT. The encoded protein is CASSFLDTSVGAFF.

V is TRBV20-1 and J is TRBJ2-5; D uncertain. CDR3 length equals 10 residues. Trimming stripped 3 bases from V and 5 bases from J, with 4 bases between. Germline CDR1 and CDR2: DFQATT and SNEGSKA (reference sequence). This chain's CDR3 is CSAREETQYF. The CDR3 region has the DNA TGCAGTGCTAGGGAGGAGACCCAGTACTTC.

The chain uses TRBV29-1 and TRBJ1-1; no reliable D call. Germline values: CDR1 SQVTM, CDR2 ANQGSEA. The germline V and J ends were trimmed by 4 bases and 5 bases, with 11 bases remaining between them. The CDR3 loop spans 12 amino acids. The CDR3 spells CSVVRGSTEAFF. CDR3 sequence (DNA): TGCAGCGTTGTTCGAGGGAGTACTGAAGCTTTCTTT.

The chain recombines TRBV5-1 with TRBJ1-4; D gene ambiguous. Trimming shortened V by 1 base and J by 2 bases, and 3 bases separated the two germline ends. The CDR3 runs 13 residues. Germline V gene sequence: CDR1 SGHRS, CDR2 YFSETQ. CDR3 DNA sequence: TGCGCCAGCAGCTTGTCTACTAATGAAAAACTGTTTTTT. Encoded protein: CASSLSTNEKLFF.

The chain couples TRBV28 to TRBJ1-2; a possible D gene is TRBD1 (6 bases). Trimming removed 5 bases at V and 2 bases at J, with 12 bases between. CDR1 is MDHEN and CDR2 is SYDVKM in the germline V gene. This CDR3 comprises 14 residues. The CDR3 protein is CASSRSQGNYGYTF. The CDR3 DNA sequence: TGTGCCAGCAGTCGAAGTCAGGGGAACTATGGCTACACCTTC.

V is TRBV19 and J is TRBJ1-5; D perhaps matches TRBD1 (5 bases). The V gene lost 7 bases and the J gene lost 3 bases, with 10 bases spanning the gap. Germline lookup yields CDR1 LNHDA and CDR2 SQIVND (reference sequence). The CDR3 is 13 residues long. The CDR3 DNA follows: TGTGCCAGTAATAGACAGCTCAATCAGCCCCAGCATTTT. It specifies CASNRQLNQPQHF.

This chain joins TRBV7-8 and TRBJ2-7, with D possibly matching TRBD1 (5 bases). CDR1 and CDR2 (germline): SGHVS, FQNEAQ. Trimming stripped 1 base from V and 6 bases from J, with 7 bases between. This CDR3 is 12 amino acids long. Written as DNA, the CDR3 is TGTGCCAGCAGCTTAGGTGGGGCCGAGCAGTACTTC. This encodes CASSLGGAEQYF.

V gene TRBV27 combines with J gene TRBJ1-2, with D uncertain. V was shortened by 7 bases and J by 2 bases, with 17 bases between the two germline ends. The CDR3 runs 15 residues. CDR1 and CDR2 from the germline V gene are MNHEY and SMNVEV (reference sequence). CDR3 DNA: TGTGCCAGCACCATATCATCTGAGGGAAACTATGGCTACACCTTC. Protein product: CASTISSEGNYGYTF.

This chain joins TRBV11-2 and TRBJ2-3; D may be TRBD1 or TRBD2 (5 bases each). This CDR3 comprises 13 residues. The V end lost 4 bases, the J end lost 6 bases, and 11 bases lay between the germline ends. Germline loops: CDR1 SGHAT, CDR2 FQNNGV. The chain's CDR3 is CASSSSGTDTQYF. CDR3 nucleotides: TGTGCCAGCAGCTCATCGGGGACCGATACGCAGTATTTT.

CDR3 region: CASAPLGMNTEAFF. As DNA, the CDR3 is TGCGCCAGCGCCCCCCTAGGGATGAACACTGAAGCTTTCTTT. The V gene is TRBV5-1, the J gene TRBJ1-1; no reliable D call. The CDR3 extends over 14 amino acids. In germline, CDR1 is SGHRS, CDR2 YFSETQ. Trimming took 7 bases from V and 0 from J, leaving 13 bases between them. The full variable domain, completed using reference TRBV5-1 and TRBJ1-1, is KAGVTQTPRYLIKTRGQQVTLSCSPISGHRSVSWYQQTPGQGLQFLFEYFSETQRNKGNFPGRFSGRQFSNSRSEMNVSTLELGDSALYLCASAPLGMNTEAFFGQGTRLTVV.

The gene calls are TRBV7-9 and TRBJ2-2; the D is unclear. The CDR3 spans 12 residues. The germline V gene has CDR1 SEHNR and CDR2 FQNEAQ (reference sequence). V was shortened by 4 bases and J by 5 bases, with 5 bases between the two germline ends. The CDR3 region has the DNA TGTGCCAGCAGCTCCCCGACCGGGGAGCTGTTTTTT. It codes for CASSSPTGELFF.

The chain has TRBV19 and TRBJ1-2; 9 bases are a match to TRBD1. Germline V CDR1 and CDR2: LNHDA, SQIVND (reference sequence). CDR3 size: 15 residues. The V segment lost 6 bases and the J segment 4 bases; nucleotides outside the gene matches: 9. The CDR3 region is CASRLRGQGIYGYTF. CDR3 DNA: TGTGCCAGTAGGTTGAGAGGACAGGGGATCTATGGCTACACCTTC. The variable domain in full, with the rest retrieved from reference TRBV19 and TRBJ1-2, is DGGITQSPKYLFRKEGQNVTLSCEQNLNHDAMYWYRQDPGQGLRLIYYSQIVNDFQKGDIAEGYSVSREKKESFPLTVTSAQKNPTAFYLCASRLRGQGIYGYTFGSGTRLTVV.

The chain joins TRBV2 to TRBJ1-2; no definite D call. The CDR3 length is 14 residues. V was cut by 7 bases and J by 8 bases, with 20 bases left in between. Germline V CDR1 and CDR2: SNHLY, FYNNEI. CDR3 loop: CASNPTAASKGYTF. CDR3 coding DNA: TGTGCCAGCAACCCGACTGCGGCCTCTAAGGGCTACACCTTC.

The J gene is TRBJ2-3, the V gene TRBV28; 12 bases match TRBD2. Germline-derived CDR1 and CDR2 are MDHEN and SYDVKM. V lost 6 bases and J lost 4; bases outside the gene matches: 5. The CDR3 runs 15 residues. The CDR3 bases are TGTGCCAGCAGCCTAGCGGGGGGGGCCTCAGATACGCAGTATTTT. Translation: CASSLAGGASDTQYF.

The chain links TRBV12-2 to TRBJ2-7; the table gives TRBD2 as D, unverified against the DNA. TRBV12-2 is marked as a pseudogene. The CDR3 length is 17 residues. The CDR3 spells CASRFTSRAGALYEQYF. In DNA, the CDR3 is TGTGCAAGTCGCTTCACCTCCCGAGCGGGGGCCCTCTACGAGCAGTACTTC.

The rearrangement uses TRBV7-7 and TRBJ2-5; TRBD2 aligns across 16 bases. Looked up from germline, CDR1 is SSHAT and CDR2 is FNYEAQ (reference sequence). The trim removed 3 bases at V and 2 bases at J, leaving 3 bases unmatched. The CDR3 sequence is 17 residues long. CDR3 loop: CASSLGLAGGFQETQYF. CDR3 DNA: TGTGCCAGCAGCTTGGGACTAGCGGGGGGGTTTCAAGAGACCCAGTACTTC.

V and J are TRBV4-1 and TRBJ1-6; TRBD1 is a possible D gene (5 bases). V was pared by 2 bases and J by 6 bases, with 14 bases between. The CDR3 loop spans 16 amino acids. From germline, CDR1 is MGHRA and CDR2 YSYEKL. DNA of the CDR3: TGCGCCAGCAGCCAAACCGGGACGGATGTTAATTCACCCCTCCACTTT. It is translated as CASSQTGTDVNSPLHF.

The chain's CDR3 is CASSTPPGLATDTQYF. CDR3 in DNA: TGTGCCAGCAGCACCCCACCGGGACTCGCCACAGATACGCAGTATTTT. The rearrangement uses TRBV5-6 and TRBJ2-3; the D gene is possibly TRBD2 (6 bases). Germline loops: CDR1 SGHDT, CDR2 YYEEEE. The CDR3 runs 16 residues. The V and J ends lost 4 bases and 2 bases respectively, with 17 bases between them.

The chain has TRBV30 and TRBJ1-6; D perhaps matches TRBD1 (5 bases). Germline V lookup: CDR1 GTSNPN, CDR2 SVGIG (reference sequence). V shed 5 bases and J shed 7 bases, with 12 bases lying between them. The CDR3 totals 13 residues. The CDR3 reads CAWAGTGNSPLHF. CDR3 sequence (DNA): TGTGCCTGGGCCGGGACGGGAAATTCACCCCTCCACTTT.

This clone was seen more than once but under ten times. The chain combines TRBV7-9 with TRBJ1-1; D is possibly TRBD1 (6 bases). The CDR3 contains 14 residues. CDR1 is SEHNR, CDR2 FQNEAQ, per germline (reference sequence). The ends were cut back, 1 base at V and 5 bases at J, with 11 bases in the middle. As DNA, the CDR3 is TGTGCCAGCAGCTTAGTGGGGGCTACTACTGAAGCTTTCTTT. The encoded protein is CASSLVGATTEAFF.

The chain recombines TRBV11-2 with TRBJ1-1; D unresolved. Germline CDR1 SGHAT, CDR2 FQNNGV. V lost 5 bases and J lost 1, with 8 bases in between. This CDR3 contains 13 residues. CDR3 sequence (DNA): TGTGCCAGCAGCACCAGACAGAACACTGAAGCTTTCTTT. Amino acids: CASSTRQNTEAFF.